Below, 32 T cell receptor beta chains from the same sample are listed, as sequenced in a study of Tregs in tolerant kidney transplant recipients. The data were produced by immunoSEQ multiplex PCR, yet TCRdb's version contains in-frame clones alone and is incomplete. Among approximately 260,000 clones listed, about four fifths were seen once. The sample comprised CD4+ T cells from blood. The receptors stem from a human donor in good health.

V is TRBV19 and J is TRBJ2-1; 10 bases align to TRBD1. V was clipped by 5 bases and J by 3 bases; unmatched bases: 4. There are 15 residues in the CDR3. CDR1 and CDR2 (germline): LNHDA, SQIVND (reference sequence). This chain's CDR3 is CASSPRDRGYNEQFF. CDR3 sequence (DNA): TGTGCCAGTAGTCCCCGGGACAGGGGCTACAATGAGCAGTTCTTC.

Note on this clone: At one end the junction does not follow the germline gene, possibly because of a read error. The chain carries TRBV7-7 and TRBJ2-2, with TRBD1 identical over 10 bases. The length of the CDR3 is 17 residues. Germline V gene sequence: CDR1 SSHAT, CDR2 FNYEAQ (reference sequence). The CDR3 DNA sequence: TGTGCTAGCAGCTTAGGGCCGGGACAGGGGCCCACCGGGGAGCTGTTTTTT. This encodes CASSLGPGQGPTGELFF.

V usage is TRBV25-1 and J usage is TRBJ2-3; 8 bases are shared with TRBD2. The CDR3 is 13 residues long. Germline CDR1 is MGHDK and CDR2 is SYGVNS. V trimming: 8 bases; J trimming: 6 bases; junction bases outside the gene matches: 7. The CDR3 is CASPELAADTQYF. CDR3 coding DNA: TGTGCCAGCCCTGAACTAGCGGCCGATACGCAGTATTTT.

The chain recombines TRBV6-5 with TRBJ2-7, with D perhaps being TRBD1 or TRBD2 (5 bases each). CDR1 is MNHEY and CDR2 is SVGAGI in the germline V gene. Trimming removed 2 bases from V and 3 bases from J, with 14 bases in between. This CDR3 is 15 amino acids long. Written as DNA, the CDR3 is TGTGCCAGCAGTTACACCCGGGGCCAAAGCTACGAGCAGTACTTC. This encodes CASSYTRGQSYEQYF.

The CDR3 region is CASSVNPGSGANVLTF. As DNA, the CDR3 is TGTGCCAGCTCAGTCAACCCGGGCTCTGGGGCCAACGTCCTGACTTTC. V gene TRBV18 combines with J gene TRBJ2-6, with D unclear. Looked up from germline, CDR1 is KGHSH and CDR2 is LQKENI. The V and J ends lost 5 bases and 0 bases respectively, with 11 bases between them. The CDR3 runs 16 residues.

In this sample, this clone turned up once. The J gene is TRBJ2-3, the V gene TRBV6-6; D unclear. V shed 2 bases and J shed 2 bases, with 8 bases lying between them. CDR3 length equals 14 residues. Germline values: CDR1 MNHNY, CDR2 SVGAGI (reference sequence). CDR3 region: CASSYDGTTDTQYF. The CDR3 DNA sequence: TGTGCCAGCAGTTACGACGGAACCACAGATACGCAGTATTTT.

This chain's CDR3 is CASSYGGSPTGELFF. CDR3 nucleotides: TGTGCCAGCAGTTACGGCGGGAGCCCCACCGGGGAGCTGTTTTTT. The V call is TRBV6-5, the J call TRBJ2-2, with 7 nucleotides matching TRBD2. This CDR3 region has 15 residues. The germline CDR1 and CDR2 sequences are MNHEY and SVGAGI. V was clipped by 2 bases and J by 4 bases; unmatched bases: 4.

The chain has TRBV18 and TRBJ1-2; D uncertain. The germline V gene encodes CDR1 KGHSH and CDR2 LQKENI. The CDR3 length is 13 residues. The germline V and J ends were trimmed by 6 bases and 8 bases, with 16 bases remaining between them. The CDR3, as DNA: TGTGCCAGCTCCCCCGCAAGGGAGGAAGGCTACACCTTC. It yields the protein CASSPAREEGYTF.

In DNA form, the CDR3 reads TGTGCCAGCTCACCACCTCTAAGGTTTACCCAGTACTTC. Translation gives CASSPPLRFTQYF. V gene TRBV18 combines with J gene TRBJ2-5, with D uncertain. The V end was cut by 0 bases, the J end by 8 bases, with 10 bases between. Germline-derived CDR1 and CDR2 are KGHSH and LQKENI. This CDR3 contains 13 residues.

J is TRBJ2-3 and V is TRBV6-1; 8 bases match TRBD1. The CDR3 extends over 16 amino acids. With 0 bases clipped from V and 6 bases from J, the junction kept 8 bases outside the gene matches. Germline lookup yields CDR1 MNHNS and CDR2 SASEGT. In DNA form, the CDR3 reads TGTGCCAGCAGTGAAGCTTATGGGACAGGTGGTGATACGCAGTATTTT. Its protein product is CASSEAYGTGGDTQYF.

This chain links TRBV11-2 with TRBJ2-5; a possible D gene is TRBD2 (5 bases). The length of the CDR3 is 14 residues. V shed 0 bases and J shed 2 bases, with 7 bases lying between them. Germline V gene sequence: CDR1 SGHAT, CDR2 FQNNGV. The CDR3 protein is CASSLEAGQETQYF. DNA for the CDR3: TGTGCCAGCAGCTTAGAGGCGGGTCAAGAGACCCAGTACTTC.

The DNA for the CDR3 is TGTGCCTGGAGTGCCAATTCGGGACAGGGTGGCTATGGCTACACCTTC. It is translated as CAWSANSGQGGYGYTF. The V call is TRBV30, the J call TRBJ1-2; the match to TRBD1 covers 9 bases. This CDR3 is built from 16 residues. Germline CDR1 reads GTSNPN; CDR2 reads SVGIG (reference sequence). V was pared by 1 base and J by 4 bases, with 10 bases of the junction left unmatched.

The chain carries TRBV7-2 and TRBJ1-5; D is perhaps TRBD1 (5 bases). Germline CDR1 SGHTA, CDR2 FQGNSA. The CDR3 is made up of 17 amino acids. V was trimmed by 4 bases and J by 0 bases, leaving 16 bases between them. CDR3 protein: CASSYGRGPYSNQPQHF. The CDR3 coding sequence is TGTGCCAGCAGCTACGGCCGGGGCCCATATAGCAATCAGCCCCAGCATTTT.

The rearrangement uses TRBV4-1 and TRBJ1-2; 8 bases map to TRBD1. The CDR3 consists of 16 residues. Germline V gene sequence: CDR1 MGHRA, CDR2 YSYEKL. The junction had 11 bases not matched to a gene; V was cut back by 1 base and J by 7 bases. CDR3 nucleotide sequence: TGCGCCAGCAGCCAAGGGGGCAGGGGGCCGCGAGGTGGCTACACCTTC. Its protein is CASSQGGRGPRGGYTF.

This clone was counted once. The chain combines TRBV6-6 with TRBJ1-1; D perhaps matches TRBD1 (6 bases). From germline, CDR1 is MNHNY and CDR2 SVGAGI (reference sequence). This CDR3 contains 16 residues. Trimming pared 0 bases from V and 1 base from J, leaving 12 bases between. The CDR3 protein is CASSYSLRGPNTEAFF. The CDR3 DNA reads as TGTGCCAGCAGTTACTCATTGCGGGGGCCGAACACTGAAGCTTTCTTT.

The rearrangement joins TRBV6-5 to TRBJ1-1; D is undetermined. Germline values: CDR1 MNHEY, CDR2 SVGAGI. Deletions cut 6 bases from V and 1 base from J, with 12 bases between. CDR3 length: 14 residues. The CDR3 DNA follows: TGTGCCAGCAGCCCCGACCGGGGGAACACTGAAGCTTTCTTT. Protein sequence: CASSPDRGNTEAFF.

This chain links TRBV4-2 with TRBJ2-5; 14 bases align to TRBD2. The CDR3 is made up of 16 amino acids. The ends lost 3 bases at V and 4 bases at J; junction bases unmatched: 4. The germline CDR1 and CDR2 sequences are LGHNA and YNFKEQ. In DNA, the CDR3 is TGTGCCAGCAGCCACTTGGGACTAGCGGGGGCAGAGACCCAGTACTTC. Translated, it gives CASSHLGLAGAETQYF.

This rearrangement joins TRBV5-1 to TRBJ2-3; 7 nucleotides match TRBD2. Trimming took 3 bases from V and 6 from J; bases not matched to a gene: 19. Germline V gene sequence: CDR1 SGHRS, CDR2 YFSETQ. This CDR3 comprises 18 residues. The CDR3 nucleotides read TGCGCCAGCAGCTCCCGTCCCTTAGCGGGCCGCGGGGGTGATACGCAGTATTTT. Translated: CASSSRPLAGRGGDTQYF. The full variable domain, its missing parts supplied by reference TRBV5-1 and TRBJ2-3, is KAGVTQTPRYLIKTRGQQVTLSCSPISGHRSVSWYQQTPGQGLQFLFEYFSETQRNKGNFPGRFSGRQFSNSRSEMNVSTLELGDSALYLCASSSRPLAGRGGDTQYFGPGTRLTVL.

V is TRBV18 and J is TRBJ1-1, with 9 bases lining up with TRBD1. Germline loops: CDR1 KGHSH, CDR2 LQKENI. Germline trimming cut 5 bases from V and 4 bases from J; bases unmatched to any gene: 2. The CDR3 has 13 amino acids. The CDR3 sequence is CASSSDRGTEAFF. In DNA, the CDR3 is TGTGCCAGCTCATCGGACAGGGGCACTGAAGCTTTCTTT.

The chain uses TRBV5-1 and TRBJ2-3; TRBD2 is a possible D gene (6 bases). V lost 0 bases and J 5 bases, leaving 10 bases between the germline ends. This CDR3 spans 14 amino acids. The germline V gene has CDR1 SGHRS and CDR2 YFSETQ. CDR3 in amino acids: CASSLGRGGDTQYF. CDR3 nucleotides: TGCGCCAGCAGCTTGGGGCGGGGAGGAGATACGCAGTATTTT.

The V call is TRBV11-2, the J call TRBJ1-6; D unresolved. This CDR3 is built from 16 residues. Germline V gene sequence: CDR1 SGHAT, CDR2 FQNNGV. The V gene lost 5 bases and the J gene lost 3 bases, with 14 bases spanning the gap. The CDR3 protein is CASSLNTGSYNSPLHF. DNA for the CDR3: TGTGCCAGCAGCCTTAACACGGGGAGCTATAATTCACCCCTCCACTTT.

The V gene is TRBV6-1, the J gene TRBJ1-2; D remains ambiguous. Between the trimmed V and J ends, which lost 6 bases and 5 bases, there was a span of 19 bases. Germline V gives CDR1 MNHNS, CDR2 SASEGT. CDR3 length: 15 residues. The CDR3 spells CASRTIGEGKYGYTF. The CDR3 region has the DNA TGTGCCAGCAGGACTATTGGGGAAGGGAAATATGGCTACACCTTC.

This chain links TRBV5-1 with TRBJ1-3, with D unresolved. The germline gives CDR1 SGHRS, CDR2 YFSETQ. Trimming left V 0 bases short and J 0 bases short, with 7 bases between. This CDR3 comprises 15 residues. The DNA of the CDR3 is TGCGCCAGCAGCTTGGAAGGGCTCTCTGGAAACACCATATATTTT. Encoded protein: CASSLEGLSGNTIYF.

The chain is built from TRBV18 and TRBJ2-7; the D is unclear. Deletions cut 3 bases from V and 2 bases from J, with 17 bases between. The CDR3 covers 16 residues. From germline, CDR1 is KGHSH and CDR2 LQKENI. In nucleotides, the CDR3 is TGTGCCAGCTCACCGGCCCGGCGGCAAGAAACCTACGAGCAGTACTTC. It yields the protein CASSPARRQETYEQYF.

The chain has TRBV20-1 and TRBJ2-7, with 7 bases that match TRBD1. Germline CDR1 and CDR2: DFQATT and SNEGSKA (reference sequence). This CDR3 is built from 11 residues. The CDR3 here is CRADRAYEQYF. The DNA of the CDR3 is TGCAGGGCCGACAGGGCCTACGAGCAGTACTTC.

This clone came up a few times. The CDR3 region is CASSKRRAYEKLFF. CDR3 in DNA: TGTGCCAGTAGTAAGCGCAGGGCTTATGAAAAACTGTTTTTT. This rearrangement joins TRBV19 to TRBJ1-4; the D gene is possibly TRBD1 (5 bases). The V end was cut by 4 bases, the J end by 6 bases, with 12 bases between. CDR3 size: 14 residues. Per the germline V gene, CDR1 is LNHDA and CDR2 is SQIVND (reference sequence).

CDR3 nucleotides: TGCGCCAGCAGCTTGGTTCCGGAGTTAAACACTGAAGCTTTCTTT. This codes for CASSLVPELNTEAFF. The chain couples TRBV5-1 to TRBJ1-1; D is ambiguous. Germline CDR1 SGHRS, CDR2 YFSETQ. This CDR3 comprises 15 residues. Deletions cut 0 bases from V and 2 bases from J, with 11 bases between.

V and J are TRBV18 and TRBJ2-1; D is possibly TRBD1 (6 bases). The CDR3 length is 17 residues. Trimming left V 3 bases short and J 4 bases short, with 19 bases between. Germline V lookup: CDR1 KGHSH, CDR2 LQKENI. CDR3 DNA: TGTGCCAGCTCACCTTCCACGAGGGGGATCAAATACAATGAGCAGTTCTTC. Its translation: CASSPSTRGIKYNEQFF.

The gene calls are TRBV30 and TRBJ2-7; no firm D call. Between the trimmed V and J ends, which lost 2 bases and 3 bases, there was a span of 14 bases. CDR1 and CDR2 from the germline V gene are GTSNPN and SVGIG (reference sequence). CDR3 size: 14 residues. CDR3 sequence: CAWSRAGLYYEQYF. CDR3 coding DNA: TGTGCCTGGAGTAGGGCAGGATTGTACTACGAGCAGTACTTC.

The chain links TRBV5-1 to TRBJ1-2; maybe TRBD1 (5 bases). The CDR3 sequence is 12 residues long. The V end was cut by 0 bases, the J end by 11 bases, with 11 bases between. The germline CDR1 and CDR2 sequences are SGHRS and YFSETQ. CDR3: CASSLGDGRYTF. CDR3 in DNA: TGCGCCAGCAGCTTGGGGGACGGGAGATACACCTTC.

V is TRBV5-1 and J is TRBJ2-5; D not certain. Looked up from germline, CDR1 is SGHRS and CDR2 is YFSETQ. V lost 3 bases and J lost 5, with 11 bases in between. The CDR3 totals 13 residues. For the CDR3, the DNA is TGCGCCAGCAGCTCCCTAACCGTGGAGACCCAGTACTTC. Protein product: CASSSLTVETQYF.

This chain uses TRBV7-3 with TRBJ2-2; no clear D gene. V gave up 6 bases and J gave up 2 bases, with 4 bases separating them. The CDR3 runs to 12 residues. Per the germline V gene, CDR1 is SGHTA and CDR2 is FQGTGA. CDR3 protein: CASRGNTGELFF. The CDR3, as DNA: TGTGCCAGCAGAGGAAACACCGGGGAGCTGTTTTTT.